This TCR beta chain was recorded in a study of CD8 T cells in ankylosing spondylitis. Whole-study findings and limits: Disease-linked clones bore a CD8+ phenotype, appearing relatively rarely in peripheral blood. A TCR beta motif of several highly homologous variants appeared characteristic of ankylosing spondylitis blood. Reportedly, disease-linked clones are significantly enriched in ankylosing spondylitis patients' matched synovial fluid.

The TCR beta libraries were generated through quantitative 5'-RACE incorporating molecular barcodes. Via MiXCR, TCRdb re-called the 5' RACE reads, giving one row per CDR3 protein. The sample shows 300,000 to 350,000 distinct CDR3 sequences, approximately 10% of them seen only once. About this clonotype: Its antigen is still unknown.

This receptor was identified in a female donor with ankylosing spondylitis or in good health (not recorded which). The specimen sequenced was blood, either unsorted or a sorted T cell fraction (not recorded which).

CDR3 sequence reads: CAFCFSLGGRDSNQPQHF. CDR3 nucleotides: TGTGCCTTCTGTTTTTCGTTGGGGGGAAGGGATAGCAATCAGCCCCAGCATTTT. V is TRBV3-1 and J is TRBJ1-5; perhaps TRBD1 as D (5 bases). The CDR3 length is 18 residues. Deletions cut 11 bases from V and 0 bases from J, with 26 bases between. Per germline, CDR1 LGHDT and CDR2 YNNKEL (reference sequence).